The 11 T cell receptor beta chains below come from one sample, sequenced in a study of CD4 T cells in relation to SARS-CoV-2 and coronaviruses. The data were produced by immunoSEQ multiplex PCR, yet TCRdb's version contains in-frame clones alone and is incomplete. Of about 59,000 clones in the sample, roughly 90% were seen once. CD4+ T cells from unexposed donors were obtained before the COVID-19 pandemic (2011-2018). Input material: memory CD4+ T cells from PBMCs. Every receptor here comes from a human donor in good health.

The chain joins TRBV28 to TRBJ1-2, with a weak D call TRBD1 (5 bases). Trimming took off 1 base at V and 7 bases at J, with 10 bases between the two ends. The germline V gene has CDR1 MDHEN and CDR2 SYDVKM. The CDR3 length is 13 residues. The CDR3 protein is CASSLLGPPGYTF. In DNA, the CDR3 is TGTGCCAGCAGTTTATTGGGACCCCCTGGCTACACCTTC.

This clone came up once. This chain joins TRBV7-9 and TRBJ2-7, with TRBD1 matching 10 bases. V lost 4 bases and J lost 2; bases outside the gene matches: 2. The CDR3 covers 14 residues. The germline gives CDR1 SEHNR, CDR2 FQNEAQ (reference sequence). The chain's CDR3 is CASSSGTGAYEQYF. The DNA of the CDR3 is TGTGCCAGCAGCTCAGGGACAGGGGCCTACGAGCAGTACTTC. Full variable domain (outside the CDR3, taken from reference TRBV7-9 and TRBJ2-7): DTGVSQNPRHKITKRGQNVTFRCDPISEHNRLYWYRQTLGQGPEFLTYFQNEAQLEKSRLLSDRFSAERPKGSFSTLEIQRTEQGDSAMYLCASSSGTGAYEQYFGPGTRLTVT.

This rearrangement joins TRBV6-6 to TRBJ2-5, with TRBD1 as a possible D gene (5 bases). Deletions cut 8 bases from V and 13 bases from J, with 11 bases between. In germline, CDR1 is MNHNY, CDR2 SVGAGI (reference sequence). The CDR3 is 9 amino acids. The DNA of the CDR3 is TGTGCCAGCGGGGCCCGGCGGTACTTC. Amino acids: CASGARRYF.

J is TRBJ2-1 and V is TRBV28, with TRBD2 matching over 11 bases. CDR1 is MDHEN, CDR2 SYDVKM, per germline. V was clipped by 4 bases and J by 4 bases; unmatched bases: 3. This CDR3 has 15 residues. DNA of the CDR3: TGTGCCAGCAGTTCCGTAGCGGGAGGGTACAATGAGCAGTTCTTC. This codes for CASSSVAGGYNEQFF.

This chain links TRBV19 with TRBJ2-7, with D unresolved. From germline, CDR1 is LNHDA and CDR2 SQIVND (reference sequence). The CDR3 is 13 amino acids. V was shortened by 8 bases and J by 1 base, with 12 bases between the two germline ends. In DNA form, the CDR3 reads TGTGCCAGTCAGTCGGCACTATCCTACGAGCAGTACTTC. Amino acids: CASQSALSYEQYF.

The V and J genes are TRBV4-1 and TRBJ2-7, with 8 bases that match TRBD1. The V and J ends lost 1 base and 3 bases, in that order; junction bases with no gene match: 20. The CDR3 is 20 amino acids. The germline V gene encodes CDR1 MGHRA and CDR2 YSYEKL. CDR3 residues: CASSQAQGALGSPRYYEQYF. The CDR3, as DNA: TGCGCCAGCAGCCAAGCGCAGGGGGCCCTAGGTTCCCCCCGCTACTACGAGCAGTACTTC.

To note about this clone: Other DNA sequences within the sample encode an identical CDR3. This chain connects TRBV5-1 to TRBJ2-3; D remains unclear. Trimming pared 3 bases from V and 0 bases from J, leaving 2 bases between. Germline V gene data show CDR1 as SGHRS and CDR2 as YFSETQ. The CDR3 is made up of 12 amino acids. DNA for the CDR3: TGCGCCAGCAGCTCTAGCACAGATACGCAGTATTTT. This translates into CASSSSTDTQYF.

J is TRBJ2-1 and V is TRBV7-9, with 9 bases fitting TRBD1. The CDR3 is 15 amino acids. Germline V gene sequence: CDR1 SEHNR, CDR2 FQNEAQ (reference sequence). With V trimmed by 5 bases and J by 7 bases, 9 bases remained unmatched. CDR3 amino acids: CASSARDRAFNEQFF. The CDR3 nucleotides are TGTGCCAGCAGCGCCCGGGACAGGGCTTTTAATGAGCAGTTCTTC.

The V and J genes are TRBV5-4 and TRBJ2-6, with D maybe TRBD1 (5 bases). This CDR3 has 15 residues. Germline assignment: CDR1 SGHNT and CDR2 YYREEE (reference sequence). V was trimmed by 2 bases and J by 4 bases, leaving 10 bases between them. CDR3 sequence reads: CASSFQGSGANVLTF. Here the CDR3 DNA reads TGTGCCAGCAGCTTTCAGGGATCAGGGGCCAACGTCCTGACTTTC. Using reference TRBV5-4 and TRBJ2-6 for the parts outside the CDR3, the full variable domain is ETGVTQSPTHLIKTRGQQVTLRCSSQSGHNTVSWYQQALGQGPQFIFQYYREEENGRGNFPPRFSGLQFPNYSSELNVNALELDDSALYLCASSFQGSGANVLTFGAGSRLTVL.

The rearrangement joins TRBV2 to TRBJ1-3; D not certain. Germline CDR1 reads SNHLY; CDR2 reads FYNNEI. The CDR3 totals 16 residues. V lost 2 bases and J lost 5, with 16 bases in between. The CDR3, as DNA: TGTGCCAGCAGTGAATGGCTCGGGAGGGATAGAAACACCATATATTTT. Its translation: CASSEWLGRDRNTIYF.

This clone was counted between two and nine times. The chain is built from TRBV19 and TRBJ2-2; D may correspond to TRBD1 or TRBD2 (5 bases each). Trimming took off 5 bases at V and 1 base at J, with 11 bases between the two ends. This CDR3 has 15 residues. Germline assignment: CDR1 LNHDA and CDR2 SQIVND (reference sequence). As DNA, the CDR3 is TGTGCCAGTAGTTTAGGGACCCGGAACACCGGGGAGCTGTTTTTT. Amino acid sequence: CASSLGTRNTGELFF.